What follows are 32 T cell receptor beta chains derived from one specimen sequenced in a study of shared T cell receptors in the human thymus. Only in-frame clones appear in the TCRdb table, and some are missing; sequencing was by immunoSEQ multiplex PCR. The sample holds a few hundred thousand clones; 85% to 95% are singletons and the top ten take roughly 0.02%. Specimen: thymocytes. The receptors here all came from a human donor.

The chain has TRBV27 and TRBJ1-1, with D unresolved. The germline V gene has CDR1 MNHEY and CDR2 SMNVEV (reference sequence). This CDR3 has 15 amino acids. V was pared by 2 bases and J by 3 bases, with 13 bases between. CDR3 in DNA: TGTGCCAGCAGTTTAAGTCTGGGCAGCGACACTGAAGCTTTCTTT. It translates to CASSLSLGSDTEAFF.

The genes are TRBV5-5 and TRBJ1-4, with a weak D call TRBD1 (5 bases). V dropped 4 bases and J dropped 4 bases, with 17 bases sitting between them. Germline assignment: CDR1 SGHKS and CDR2 YYEKEE (reference sequence). This CDR3 is 16 amino acids long. CDR3 loop: CASSTGSGTDNEKLFF. CDR3 in DNA: TGTGCCAGCAGCACCGGCTCTGGGACGGATAATGAAAAACTGTTTTTT.

The chain uses TRBV2 and TRBJ2-1, with 12 bases matching TRBD2. Germline values: CDR1 SNHLY, CDR2 FYNNEI. V was clipped by 3 bases and J by 2 bases; unmatched bases: 8. This CDR3 is 18 amino acids long. CDR3 residues: CASSERGLAGRTYNEQFF. Written as DNA, the CDR3 is TGTGCCAGCAGTGAGAGGGGACTAGCGGGCAGGACCTACAATGAGCAGTTCTTC.

The chain joins TRBV15 to TRBJ2-3; 14 nucleotides match TRBD2. This CDR3 region has 18 residues. The germline V gene has CDR1 LNHNV and CDR2 YYDKDF (reference sequence). V trimming: 3 bases; J trimming: 1 base; junction bases outside the gene matches: 6. The CDR3 sequence is CATSRKKGLAGGTDTQYF. Written as DNA, the CDR3 is TGTGCCACCAGCAGGAAAAAGGGACTAGCGGGAGGCACAGATACGCAGTATTTT.

The chain has TRBV25-1 and TRBJ2-1; the match to TRBD1 covers 9 bases. V was pared by 4 bases and J by 8 bases, with 6 bases of the junction left unmatched. Germline loops: CDR1 MGHDK, CDR2 SYGVNS. This CDR3 has 14 amino acids. CDR3 sequence (DNA): TGTGCCAGCAGTGCGGACAGGGGAAGGCATGAGCAGTTCTTC. Residues: CASSADRGRHEQFF.

The chain uses TRBV5-4 and TRBJ2-3; D is uncertain. This CDR3 spans 12 amino acids. Deletions cut 4 bases from V and 2 bases from J, with 5 bases between. The germline V gene has CDR1 SGHNT and CDR2 YYREEE (reference sequence). Written as DNA, the CDR3 is TGTGCCAGCAGCATCCCCACAGATACGCAGTATTTT. It translates to CASSIPTDTQYF.

The V call is TRBV27, the J call TRBJ2-5; D tentatively reads TRBD1 or TRBD2 (5 bases each). This CDR3 contains 15 residues. V lost 5 bases, J lost 4 bases, and 17 bases lay in between. Germline V CDR1 and CDR2: MNHEY, SMNVEV (reference sequence). CDR3 residues: CASSPRGQGGETQYF. The CDR3 bases are TGTGCCAGCAGTCCCCGCGGGCAGGGCGGAGAGACCCAGTACTTC.

V usage is TRBV21-1 and J usage is TRBJ2-5; the listed D gene, TRBD2, was not tested against the DNA. TRBV21-1 is classified as a pseudogene. The CDR3 length is 16 residues. CDR3 residues: CASSKGGLAGGETQYF. The CDR3, as DNA: TGTGCCAGCAGCAAAGGGGGACTAGCGGGAGGGGAGACCCAGTACTTC.

The rearrangement uses TRBV7-9 and TRBJ2-1, with TRBD2 matching 7 bases. The germline CDR1 and CDR2 sequences are SEHNR and FQNEAQ (reference sequence). Trimming cost V 3 bases and J 5 bases; bases outside gene matches: 13. The CDR3 runs 17 residues. CDR3 loop: CASSFSLRRGSHNEQFF. The CDR3 DNA is TGTGCCAGCAGCTTCTCCCTGAGACGCGGGAGCCACAATGAGCAGTTCTTC.

The chain joins TRBV7-3 to TRBJ2-2, with 12 bases matching TRBD2. Trimming at V came to 2 bases and at J to 4 bases, leaving 2 bases not matched to a gene. This CDR3 has 16 amino acids. CDR1 SGHTA and CDR2 FQGTGA come from the germline V gene. The CDR3 reads CASSLLAGGITGELFF. As DNA, the CDR3 is TGTGCCAGCAGCTTACTAGCGGGAGGGATCACCGGGGAGCTGTTTTTT.

The CDR3 loop is CASSSGLAGNISYEQYF. CDR3 bases: TGTGCCAGCAGCTCTGGGCTAGCGGGGAATATCTCCTACGAGCAGTACTTC. V is TRBV5-6 and J is TRBJ2-7; TRBD2 agrees at 9 bases. Germline V gene data show CDR1 as SGHDT and CDR2 as YYEEEE. The CDR3 is 17 residues long. Unmatched junction bases numbered 10, after V lost 3 bases and J lost 0 bases.

The chain recombines TRBV29-1 with TRBJ1-1; D is unresolved. Trimming removed 5 bases from V and 2 bases from J, with 3 bases in between. CDR3 length equals 10 residues. Germline CDR1 is SQVTM and CDR2 is ANQGSEA. DNA for the CDR3: TGCAGCGTTTCCAACACTGAAGCTTTCTTT. It is translated as CSVSNTEAFF.

The rearrangement joins TRBV7-3 to TRBJ2-2; 7 bases match TRBD2. With 2 bases clipped from V and 5 bases from J, the junction kept 11 bases outside the gene matches. There are 17 residues in the CDR3. Germline V gene data show CDR1 as SGHTA and CDR2 as FQGTGA. CDR3 in DNA: TGTGCCAGCAGCTTAGAAACGGGCGGGAGACGTACCGGGGAGCTGTTTTTT. Amino acids: CASSLETGGRRTGELFF.

The chain recombines TRBV14 with TRBJ2-7; D call uncertain. Looked up from germline, CDR1 is SGHDN and CDR2 is FVKESK. Trimming removed 0 bases from V and 3 bases from J, with 15 bases in between. The CDR3 has 16 residues. The CDR3 bases are TGTGCCAGCAGCCAAGAGGTGCGCTCCGGTAGCTACGAGCAGTACTTC. Translated: CASSQEVRSGSYEQYF.

The chain links TRBV7-9 to TRBJ2-3, with 10 bases that match TRBD1. The CDR3 totals 17 residues. The V gene end was trimmed by 5 bases and the J gene end by 4 bases; junction bases not matched to a gene: 12. Germline CDR1 is SEHNR and CDR2 is FQNEAQ (reference sequence). Here the CDR3 DNA reads TGTGCCAGCAGCCCGCGCCCGACAGGGGGCATGTCAGATACGCAGTATTTT. This sequence encodes CASSPRPTGGMSDTQYF.

The CDR3 sequence: CASSLTGPYSNQPQHF. CDR3 DNA: TGTGCCAGCAGTCTGACAGGGCCCTATAGCAATCAGCCCCAGCATTTT. The genes are TRBV28 and TRBJ1-5, with TRBD1 matching 7 bases. Losses at the gene ends were 5 bases for V and 0 bases for J; bases not matched to a gene: 7. The CDR3 runs to 16 residues. Germline-derived CDR1 and CDR2 are MDHEN and SYDVKM. Filled out from reference TRBV28 and TRBJ1-5, the complete variable domain reads DVKVTQSSRYLVKRTGEKVFLECVQDMDHENMFWYRQDPGLGLRLIYFSYDVKMKEKGDIPEGYSVSREKKERFSLILESASTNQTSMYLCASSLTGPYSNQPQHFGDGTRLSIL.

The J gene is TRBJ1-2, the V gene TRBV6-1; D gene uncertain. The CDR3 runs 16 residues. Trimming took 3 bases from V and 2 from J, leaving 16 bases between them. Germline V CDR1 and CDR2: MNHNS, SASEGT. The CDR3 loop is CASSETQYPSNYGYTF. DNA for the CDR3: TGTGCCAGCAGTGAGACCCAATACCCATCCAACTATGGCTACACCTTC.

V gene TRBV25-1 combines with J gene TRBJ1-2; weak D call: TRBD1 (6 bases). V was shortened by 3 bases and J by 8 bases, with 22 bases between the two germline ends. The CDR3 contains 16 residues. CDR1 is MGHDK, CDR2 SYGVNS, per germline. CDR3 coding DNA: TGTGCCAGCAGTGACCCATCGCGAGGGGGGGTTCGAGGCTACACCTTC. Translating gives CASSDPSRGGVRGYTF.

The chain uses TRBV28 and TRBJ1-2; D unresolved. Trimming took off 4 bases at V and 4 bases at J, with 13 bases between the two ends. Germline V CDR1 and CDR2: MDHEN, SYDVKM. The CDR3 is made up of 14 amino acids. The CDR3 DNA sequence: TGTGCCAGCAGTTCCCTCAGACGGCCCTATGGCTACACCTTC. Translation gives CASSSLRRPYGYTF.

The chain carries TRBV30 and TRBJ2-3, with TRBD1 matching over 9 bases. CDR1 and CDR2 from the germline V gene are GTSNPN and SVGIG (reference sequence). The V gene end was trimmed by 2 bases and the J gene end by 4 bases; junction bases not matched to a gene: 22. The CDR3 sequence is 20 residues long. This CDR3 is CAWSIGYRDRVPGVPDTQYF. CDR3 nucleotides: TGTGCCTGGAGTATAGGTTATCGGGACAGGGTCCCCGGGGTCCCAGATACGCAGTATTTT. Combining the CDR3 with reference TRBV30 and TRBJ2-3 gives the whole variable domain SQTIHQWPATLVQPVGSPLSLECTVEGTSNPNLYWYRQAAGRGLQLLFYSVGIGQISSEVPQNLSASRPQDRQFILSSKKLLLSDSGFYLCAWSIGYRDRVPGVPDTQYFGPGTRLTVL.

V and J are TRBV7-6 and TRBJ2-5, with no clear D. The V gene lost 6 bases and the J gene lost 1 base, with 6 bases spanning the gap. The germline gives CDR1 SGHVS, CDR2 FNYEAQ. The CDR3 extends over 12 amino acids. For the CDR3, the DNA is TGTGCCAGCAGGAGGACCCAAGAGACCCAGTACTTC. It is translated as CASRRTQETQYF. Variable domain in full (rest from reference TRBV7-6 and TRBJ2-5): GAGVSQSPRYKVTKRGQDVALRCDPISGHVSLYWYRQALGQGPEFLTYFNYEAQQDKSGLPNDRFSAERPEGSISTLTIQRTEQRDSAMYRCASRRTQETQYFGPGTRLLVL.

This clone was observed a single time. This chain links TRBV30 with TRBJ2-3; 15 positions match TRBD2. The CDR3 consists of 16 residues. J was trimmed by 8 bases and V by 4 bases; bases with no gene match: 10. The germline V gene encodes CDR1 GTSNPN and CDR2 SVGIG (reference sequence). This CDR3 is CAWTRRTSGRDSTQYF. For the CDR3, the DNA is TGTGCCTGGACCCGAAGGACTAGCGGGAGGGACAGTACGCAGTATTTT.

The rearrangement uses TRBV27 and TRBJ2-1; 8 nucleotides match TRBD2. The CDR3 loop spans 19 amino acids. Germline-derived CDR1 and CDR2 are MNHEY and SMNVEV (reference sequence). The V and J ends lost 5 bases and 8 bases, in that order; junction bases with no gene match: 23. Here the CDR3 DNA reads TGTGCCAGCAGTCCCCATACCTGGGGTGGGACTAGTGGTGTGGATGAGCAGTTCTTC. Translating it yields CASSPHTWGGTSGVDEQFF.

The V gene is TRBV7-2, the J gene TRBJ2-7; D may be TRBD1 or TRBD2 (6 bases each). The CDR3 is 16 amino acids. Germline V CDR1 and CDR2: SGHTA, FQGNSA. V gave up 3 bases and J gave up 1 base, with 16 bases separating them. CDR3 residues: CASSFGRGGMSYEQYF. The CDR3 bases are TGTGCCAGCAGCTTCGGCCGAGGGGGGATGTCCTACGAGCAGTACTTC.

This clone came up once. V is TRBV5-4 and J is TRBJ1-1, with D unresolved. Germline-derived CDR1 and CDR2 are SGHNT and YYREEE (reference sequence). The CDR3 length is 14 residues. V gave up 4 bases and J gave up 4 bases, with 14 bases separating them. Written as DNA, the CDR3 is TGTGCCAGCAGCCCAGATGTAGGGCGCACTGAAGCTTTCTTT. Encoded protein: CASSPDVGRTEAFF.

The chain links TRBV7-6 to TRBJ2-1; 8 bases line up with TRBD2. The ends lost 3 bases at V and 1 base at J; junction bases unmatched: 5. Germline CDR1 and CDR2: SGHVS and FNYEAQ. The CDR3 covers 16 residues. CDR3 in amino acids: CASSFLSGRSYNEQFF. For the CDR3, the DNA is TGTGCCAGCAGCTTCCTCAGCGGGAGATCCTACAATGAGCAGTTCTTC. Combining the CDR3 with reference TRBV7-6 and TRBJ2-1 gives the whole variable domain GAGVSQSPRYKVTKRGQDVALRCDPISGHVSLYWYRQALGQGPEFLTYFNYEAQQDKSGLPNDRFSAERPEGSISTLTIQRTEQRDSAMYRCASSFLSGRSYNEQFFGPGTRLTVL.

This clone appeared once. The CDR3 sequence: CASSPGTSGRSDTQYF. CDR3 nucleotides: TGTGCCAGCAGCCCGGGGACTAGCGGGAGATCCGATACGCAGTATTTT. The chain is built from TRBV7-2 and TRBJ2-3; 14 bases agree with TRBD2. J gave up 6 bases and V 5 bases, and 7 bases lay outside the gene matches. CDR1 and CDR2 from the germline V gene are SGHTA and FQGNSA. This CDR3 is built from 16 residues.

The gene calls are TRBV29-1 and TRBJ2-1; D is ambiguous. The CDR3 runs to 11 residues. The germline gives CDR1 SQVTM, CDR2 ANQGSEA. The germline V and J ends were trimmed by 5 bases and 12 bases, with 14 bases remaining between them. CDR3 loop: CSVSVWRWQFF. In nucleotides, the CDR3 is TGCAGCGTTTCGGTCTGGCGGTGGCAGTTCTTC.

The chain couples TRBV18 to TRBJ2-4; the D gene is possibly TRBD2 (7 bases). The CDR3 totals 18 residues. Deletions cut 2 bases from V and 1 base from J, with 18 bases between. Germline CDR1 and CDR2: KGHSH and LQKENI. The CDR3 coding sequence is TGTGCCAGCTCACCAAGGAGGGGGGAGGGCGCCGCCAAAAACATTCAGTACTTC. Amino acids: CASSPRRGEGAAKNIQYF. Drawing the rest from reference TRBV18 and TRBJ2-4, the complete variable domain is NAGVMQNPRHLVRRRGQEARLRCSPMKGHSHVYWYRQLPEEGLKFMVYLQKENIIDESGMPKERFSAEFPKEGPSILRIQQVVRGDSAAYFCASSPRRGEGAAKNIQYFGAGTRLSVL.

The DNA of the CDR3 is TGCGCCAGCAGCTACCGGGGCTCTGGGGCCAACGTCCTGACTTTC. As protein: CASSYRGSGANVLTF. The chain combines TRBV5-1 with TRBJ2-6; D possibly corresponds to TRBD2 (5 bases). CDR3 length equals 15 residues. The germline V gene encodes CDR1 SGHRS and CDR2 YFSETQ. V shed 3 bases and J shed 0 bases, with 7 bases lying between them.

V is TRBV7-9 and J is TRBJ2-7; D ambiguous. The CDR3 loop spans 14 amino acids. Germline values: CDR1 SEHNR, CDR2 FQNEAQ (reference sequence). Trimming removed 4 bases at V and 4 bases at J, with 14 bases between. CDR3 amino acids: CASSSLDPPYEQYF. The CDR3 region has the DNA TGTGCCAGCAGCTCTTTAGACCCCCCTTACGAGCAGTACTTC.

This clone has more than one count but fewer than ten. The J gene is TRBJ2-7, the V gene TRBV28; D is possibly TRBD1 (6 bases). Between the trimmed V and J ends, which lost 9 bases and 2 bases, there was a span of 11 bases. This CDR3 comprises 12 residues. The germline gives CDR1 MDHEN, CDR2 SYDVKM. CDR3 sequence (DNA): TGTGCCAGTCGACAGGCCCCCTACGAGCAGTACTTC. Encoded protein: CASRQAPYEQYF.